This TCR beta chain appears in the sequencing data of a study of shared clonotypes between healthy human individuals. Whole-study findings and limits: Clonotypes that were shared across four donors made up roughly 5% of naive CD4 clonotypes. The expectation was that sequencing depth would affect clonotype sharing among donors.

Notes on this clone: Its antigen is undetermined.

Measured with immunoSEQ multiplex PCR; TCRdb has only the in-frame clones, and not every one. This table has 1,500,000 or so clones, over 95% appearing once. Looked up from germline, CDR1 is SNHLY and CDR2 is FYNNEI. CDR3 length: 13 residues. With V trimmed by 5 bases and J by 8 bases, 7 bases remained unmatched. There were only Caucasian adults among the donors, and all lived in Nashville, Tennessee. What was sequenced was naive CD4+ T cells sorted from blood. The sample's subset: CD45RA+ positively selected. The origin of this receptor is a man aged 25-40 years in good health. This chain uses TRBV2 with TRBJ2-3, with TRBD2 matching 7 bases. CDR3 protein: CASSPRTSSTQYF. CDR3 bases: TGTGCCAGCAGTCCCCGGACTAGTTCTACGCAGTATTTT. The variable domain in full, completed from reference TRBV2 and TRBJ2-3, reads EPEVTQTPSHQVTQMGQEVILRCVPISNHLYFYWYRQILGQKVEFLVSFYNNEISEKSEIFDDQFSVERPDGSNFTLKIRSTKLEDSAMYFCASSPRTSSTQYFGPGTRLTVL.